This T cell receptor beta chain emerged from a study of T cell responses to AZD1222 COVID-19 vaccine. Germline V gene sequence: CDR1 WSHSY, CDR2 SAAADI. Trimming took off 5 bases at V and 4 bases at J, with 9 bases between the two ends. CDR3 size: 13 residues. The assay was immunoSEQ multiplex PCR, and TCRdb's table has in-frame clones only and misses some. The sample consists of fewer than 120,000 clones, roughly 90% of them appearing once. This clonotype was obtained from an adult who received the AZD1222 COVID-19 vaccine. J is TRBJ1-5 and V is TRBV10-2, with D possibly TRBD1 on 5 matching bases. The sample was peripheral blood, taken 28 days after the second AZD1222 dose. CDR3 loop: CASSWGPNQPQHF. For the CDR3, the DNA is TGCGCCAGCAGTTGGGGCCCTAATCAGCCCCAGCATTTT.